This is a list of T cell receptor beta chains from one sample in a study of T-cell memory formation after mild COVID-19. TCRdb re-analysed the 5' RACE reads in MiXCR, keeping a single row per CDR3 protein. The sample lists roughly 410,000 distinct CDR3 sequences, 20% to 30% occurring once. The sequencing input was PBMCs or a T cell subset sorted from them (not recorded which). These receptors were obtained from an adult woman who had mild COVID-19 (a few samples of this study predate the infection). Cell type and time point are not known. The CDR3 runs from the conserved cysteine through the conserved F or W. Fields, in order: clone size, J gene, V gene, CDR3 protein. Size tells how often a clone was seen (once, few, many) or the class of an expanded clone, and some rows leave it out.

clone size: NA; J gene: TRBJ1-4; V gene: TRBV12-3/TRBV12-4; CDR3 protein: CASSASSVANEKLFF
clone size: few; J gene: TRBJ1-1; V gene: TRBV12-3/TRBV12-4; CDR3 protein: CASSLGGGSRLGPEAFF
clone size: few; J gene: TRBJ2-7; V gene: TRBV7-9; CDR3 protein: CASSLVALAGGEQYF
clone size: NA; J gene: TRBJ1-4; V gene: TRBV12-3/TRBV12-4; CDR3 protein: CASSFSGQGREKLFF
clone size: NA; J gene: TRBJ1-1; V gene: TRBV25-1; CDR3 protein: CASSEYLGTGAPSEAFF
clone size: many; J gene: TRBJ2-5; V gene: TRBV7-2; CDR3 protein: CASSLGAGSGLKETQYF
clone size: NA; J gene: TRBJ2-1; V gene: TRBV20-1; CDR3 protein: CSARDGGGPDPGQFF
clone size: NA; J gene: TRBJ1-1; V gene: TRBV12-3/TRBV12-4; CDR3 protein: CASLRLGEAFF
clone size: many; J gene: TRBJ2-7; V gene: TRBV29-1; CDR3 protein: CSVELSYEQYF
clone size: few; J gene: TRBJ1-2; V gene: TRBV7-9; CDR3 protein: CASRRTDHYGYTF
clone size: NA; J gene: TRBJ2-6; V gene: TRBV7-2; CDR3 protein: CASSPRDRGAYGANVLTF
clone size: many; J gene: TRBJ2-5; V gene: TRBV5-8; CDR3 protein: CASSSRLAGAKETQYF
clone size: NA; J gene: TRBJ1-6; V gene: TRBV7-9; CDR3 protein: CASSSDTSVTPLHF
clone size: NA; J gene: TRBJ2-1; V gene: TRBV7-2; CDR3 protein: CASSWASAYNEQFF
clone size: NA; J gene: TRBJ2-4; V gene: TRBV7-9; CDR3 protein: CASSPLNLLAKNIQYF
clone size: NA; J gene: TRBJ1-1; V gene: TRBV20-1; CDR3 protein: CRGDKENTEAFF
clone size: many; J gene: TRBJ2-7; V gene: TRBV9; CDR3 protein: CASSTHGQGEQYF
clone size: NA; J gene: TRBJ2-5; V gene: TRBV15; CDR3 protein: CATSRPGLARETQYF
clone size: NA; J gene: TRBJ1-1; V gene: TRBV30; CDR3 protein: CAWSAGGTEAFF
clone size: NA; J gene: TRBJ2-2; V gene: TRBV4-1; CDR3 protein: CASSPSWGETDTGELFF
clone size: NA; J gene: TRBJ2-7; V gene: TRBV5-1; CDR3 protein: CASSLAGAGTKGSYEQYF
clone size: few; J gene: TRBJ2-7; V gene: TRBV4-1; CDR3 protein: CASSQVGGVYEQYF
clone size: few; J gene: TRBJ2-4; V gene: TRBV12-3/TRBV12-4; CDR3 protein: CASSSTWAALGKNIQYF